Following are 5 T cell receptor beta chains from one sample sequenced in a study of monozygotic twins with inflammatory bowel disease. TCRdb re-called the 5' RACE reads and gives one entry per CDR3 protein, without DNA. The sample has approximately 400,000 distinct CDR3 sequences. Sequenced input: blood. Every receptor here comes from a human donor with ulcerative colitis or Crohn's disease, or a healthy co-twin of an affected twin (not recorded which).

The rearrangement links TRBV20-1 to TRBJ2-3; as DNA is missing, the TRBD2 call by TCRdb cannot be tested. Germline CDR1 is DFQATT and CDR2 is SNEGSKA (reference sequence). There are 14 residues in the CDR3. CDR3 residues: CSARVAGGLYTQYF.

The V call is TRBV6-1, the J call TRBJ2-2; TCRdb's D call of TRBD1 is untestable without DNA. Per the germline V gene, CDR1 is MNHNS and CDR2 is SASEGT. The CDR3 is 19 residues long. The CDR3 here is CASIRQGTGFKGDTGELFF.

V is TRBV20-1 and J is TRBJ2-1. Germline-derived CDR1 and CDR2 are DFQATT and SNEGSKA (reference sequence). The CDR3 runs 12 residues. CDR3 loop: CSATDSHNEQFF.

CDR3 in amino acids: CASSVGLAGGGLGNEQFF. The V call is TRBV9, the J call TRBJ2-1; TCRdb's D gene call, TRBD2, goes unchecked for lack of DNA. The germline V gene has CDR1 SGDLS and CDR2 YYNGEE. The CDR3 has 18 residues.

The rearrangement joins TRBV7-6 to TRBJ2-1; as DNA is missing, the TRBD1 call by TCRdb cannot be tested. The CDR3 runs to 15 residues. The germline V gene has CDR1 SGHVS and CDR2 FNYEAQ. The chain's CDR3 is CASSILAGAFNEQFF.